The rows below give T cell receptor beta chains drawn from one sample of a study of blood T cell repertoires in COVID-19. TCRdb's copy holds only in-frame clones and misses some; the assay was immunoSEQ multiplex PCR. This repertoire shows 150,000 to 200,000 clones, 79% found once; its top ten account for 15% to 20%. Sequencing was carried out using peripheral blood. The receptors were sampled from a man aged 55 to 70 with active or convalescent COVID-19. Both conserved end residues are part of each CDR3. A D gene is named only where the DNA matches it firmly. The listing skips clone size in some rows; elsewhere it reads once, few, many or a size class.

.	TRBJ1-5	TRBD1	TRBV30	TGTGCCTGCAACAGGGGGAACAATCAGCCCCAGCATTTT	CACNRGNNQPQHF
.	TRBJ1-1	.	TRBV28	TGTGCCAGCAGTTTTTTAGGGGGCACTGAAGCTTTCTTT	CASSFLGGTEAFF
.	TRBJ1-6	TRBD1	TRBV7-9	TGTGCCAGCAGCTCCCAAACTTCGACAGGGAGCTCACCCCTCCACTTT	CASSSQTSTGSSPLHF
many	TRBJ2-5	TRBD1	TRBV19	TGTGCCAGTAGTCTCGGACAGGGAGAGACCCAGTACTTC	CASSLGQGETQYF
.	TRBJ2-3	.	TRBV29-1	TGCAGCGTTGAGGAGGGTAGTACAGATACGCAGTATTTT	CSVEEGSTDTQYF
.	TRBJ2-1	TRBD1	TRBV18	TGTGCCAGCTCAGCCGGACAGGGAGCAGGGCAGTTCTTC	CASSAGQGAGQFF
once	TRBJ1-2	.	TRBV4-1	TGCGCCAGCAGCCAAGAGACTGCCGTCTATGGCTACACCTTC	CASSQETAVYGYTF
.	TRBJ2-7	.	TRBV27	TGTGCCAGCAGCCCTCCAGGGGCAAGAGGCGAGCAGTACTTC	CASSPPGARGEQYF
few	TRBJ2-7	TRBD2	TRBV7-9	TGTGCCAGCGGTCCTTCCGCGGGAGTAAGGGAGCAGTACTTC	CASGPSAGVREQYF
many	TRBJ1-3	.	TRBV6-5	TGTGCCAGCCTTGGAGGGGCGGCGAGAAACACCATATATTTT	CASLGGAARNTIYF
.	TRBJ2-2	.	TRBV9	TGTGCCAGCAGCGTGCGTAGCACCGGGGAGCTGTTTTTT	CASSVRSTGELFF
few	TRBJ1-2	TRBD1	TRBV28	TGTGCCACCAGGACGCATACAGGGGCCGGTGGCTACACCTTC	CATRTHTGAGGYTF
.	TRBJ1-3	.	TRBV28	TGTGCCAGCAGCCCTAGACCTGGAAACACCATATATTTT	CASSPRPGNTIYF
.	TRBJ2-1	TRBD2	TRBV12-5	TGTGCTAGTGGACGTCCGGGACTAGCAAGTGAGCAGTTCTTC	CASGRPGLASEQFF
.	TRBJ2-3	.	TRBV24-1	TGTGCCACCAGTGATTTCTACACTCAAGGGGATACAGATACGCAGTATTTT	CATSDFYTQGDTDTQYF
.	TRBJ2-7	.	TRBV9	TGTGCCAGCAGCGTAGAAGGAGGGGGCGCGACCTACGAGCAGTACTTC	CASSVEGGGATYEQYF
.	TRBJ1-2	TRBD1	TRBV2	TGTGCCAGCATCGGGGACAGGTATGGCTACACCTTC	CASIGDRYGYTF
.	TRBJ2-7	.	TRBV18	TGTGCCAGCTCACCACGACAGGCCGACTACGAGCAGTACTTC	CASSPRQADYEQYF
few	TRBJ2-7	.	TRBV7-2	TGTGCCAGCAGCTTAGGCGGGGCCCAGCGCCAAGCCTACGAGCAGTACTTC	CASSLGGAQRQAYEQYF
few	TRBJ1-5	.	TRBV29-1	TGCAGCGTTGTTGGGGGCCCAAATCAGCCCCAGCATTTT	CSVVGGPNQPQHF
.	TRBJ1-2	TRBD1	TRBV28	TGTGCCAGCAGGGGACAGGGCGGGATCTATGGCTACACCTTC	CASRGQGGIYGYTF
.	TRBJ2-5	TRBD2	TRBV5-4	TGTGCCAGCAGCGACCGGACTAGCGGGCAAGAGACCCAGTACTTC	CASSDRTSGQETQYF
.	TRBJ2-1	.	TRBV9	TGTGCCAGCAGCGTAGAGGGGTACAATGAGCAGTTCTTC	CASSVEGYNEQFF
few	TRBJ1-6	.	TRBV7-3	TGTGCCAGCAGCCTCGGCGGGGTTCGAAGCTCCTATAATTCACCCCTCCACTTT	CASSLGGVRSSYNSPLHF
.	TRBJ2-7	.	TRBV10-3	TGTGCCATCAGATGGCAAGGGGGGCAGTACTTC	CAIRWQGGQYF
.	TRBJ2-3	.	TRBV9	TGTGCCAGCAGCGCCCAGTTGGCAGATACGCAGTATTTT	CASSAQLADTQYF
.	TRBJ2-5	TRBD2	TRBV28	TGTGCCAGCAGTTTAAGGGGCGGGGGGCCCCAGTACTTC	CASSLRGGGPQYF
many	TRBJ2-1	.	TRBV9	TGTGCCAGCAGCGGACAGGATACGGTGGATGAGCAGTTCTTC	CASSGQDTVDEQFF
few	TRBJ1-1	.	TRBV15	TGTGCCACCAGCAGAGAGGGGCCAGGGGAAGCTTTCTTT	CATSREGPGEAFF
.	TRBJ1-5	.	TRBV14	TGTGCCAGCAGCCAAACACAGGCGACTCAGCCCCAGCATTTT	CASSQTQATQPQHF
.	TRBJ1-1	.	TRBV5-1	TGCGCCAGCAGCTTGGTCGTAGGGGGCACTGAAGCTTTCTTT	CASSLVVGGTEAFF
.	TRBJ2-3	TRBD2	TRBV28	TGTGCCAGCAGTTTGCGGACTAGCGGGAGTCAAGATACGCAGTATTTT	CASSLRTSGSQDTQYF
once	TRBJ2-2	.	TRBV18	TGTGCCAGCTCACCACCTGACAGCAGGAACACCGGGGAGCTGTTTTTT	CASSPPDSRNTGELFF
.	TRBJ1-1	.	TRBV6-6	TGTGCCAGCAGCCTTCCGGGGGGGCACACTGAAGCTTTCTTT	CASSLPGGHTEAFF
.	TRBJ2-5	.	TRBV11-2	TGTGCCAGCAGCTTATTAGGAAGGAGCCAAGAGACCCAGTACTTC	CASSLLGRSQETQYF
.	TRBJ1-2	TRBD1	TRBV5-1	TGCGCCAGCAGCATGGGACAGGGGCCACACTATGGCTACACCTTC	CASSMGQGPHYGYTF
.	TRBJ2-7	TRBD1	TRBV5-1	TGCGCCAGCAGCCCCCGGGCCCGACAGGGAAACTACGAGCAGTACTTC	CASSPRARQGNYEQYF
.	TRBJ1-5	.	TRBV7-2	TGTGCCAGCAGCATGACTCATAGCAATCAGCCCCAGCATTTT	CASSMTHSNQPQHF
.	TRBJ2-3	TRBD2	TRBV7-3	TGTGCCAGCAGCTCCCTGGGGACTAGCGGCACAGATACGCAGTATTTT	CASSSLGTSGTDTQYF
.	TRBJ2-5	.	TRBV29-1	TGCAGCTTTGACTCCGTTGGAGGGACCCAGTACTTC	CSFDSVGGTQYF
.	TRBJ2-2	.	TRBV7-9	TGTGCCAGCAGCTTACCCATGCCGGCCGGGGAGCTGTTTTTT	CASSLPMPAGELFF
few	TRBJ1-6	.	TRBV6-2/TRBV6-3	TGTGCCAGCACCCCTACAAGGGGGGGATCACCCCTCCACTTT	CASTPTRGGSPLHF
.	TRBJ2-1	TRBD1	TRBV19	TGTGCCAGTAGTACTGGGACAGCCAATGAGCAGTTCTTC	CASSTGTANEQFF
.	TRBJ1-1	.	TRBV6-2/TRBV6-3	TGTGCCAGCAGCTTCGGGGGGAACACTGAAGCTTTCTTT	CASSFGGNTEAFF
once	TRBJ2-7	TRBD2	TRBV28	TGTGCCAGCAGTTATCCCCCGGCTAGCGGGAGATTCCCCGAGCAGTACTTC	CASSYPPASGRFPEQYF
.	TRBJ2-5	.	TRBV11-2	TGTGCCAGCAGCTCCTTGGGCCATCGAGAGACCCAGTACTTC	CASSSLGHRETQYF
.	TRBJ2-3	TRBD2	TRBV6-2/TRBV6-3	TGTGCCAGCAGTTACACTCCGGCACTAGCGGGGTACACAGATACGCAGTATTTT	CASSYTPALAGYTDTQYF
.	TRBJ2-7	TRBD1	TRBV19	TGTGCCAGTATGAAGGACAGGTCCTTAGGGGAGCAGTACTTC	CASMKDRSLGEQYF